These 19 T cell receptor beta chains share one sample of origin, sequenced in a study of human T cells and chemical hapten exposure. The time point: patch test 2, 6 weeks after DPC sensitization. The treatment here: therapeutic diphenylcyclopropenone sensitization with weekly scalp DPC. Using its own MiXCR run on the RACE reads, TCRdb lists one record per CDR3 protein. The repertoire holds 360,000 or so distinct CDR3 sequences, with about 6% as singletons. This specimen consisted of whole blood, obtained in connection with sensitization to the hapten diphenylcyclopropenone (DPC). These receptors originate from a woman in her late teens or twenties with alopecia areata. Some clones in this sample may be carry-over from other donors' samples.

The DNA of the CDR3 is TGTGCCAGCAGTCCTAACAGGGAAACCGGGGAGCTGTTTTTT. Its protein product is CASSPNRETGELFF. The V and J genes are TRBV28 and TRBJ2-2; D might be TRBD1 (6 bases). The length of the CDR3 is 14 residues. CDR1 and CDR2 (germline): MDHEN, SYDVKM. V was shortened by 5 bases and J by 5 bases, with 12 bases between the two germline ends.

This clonotype was counted ten times or more. This sequence joins TRBV29-1 and TRBJ2-7; 13 bases match TRBD2. The germline gives CDR1 SQVTM, CDR2 ANQGSEA. This CDR3 has 15 amino acids. V gave up 2 bases and J gave up 2 bases; unmatched junction bases: 3. In DNA form, the CDR3 reads TGCAGCGTTGAAAGGACTAGCGGGGGTACCTACGAGCAGTACTTC. It is translated as CSVERTSGGTYEQYF.

This clonotype has a count of ten or more. The rearrangement links TRBV7-8 to TRBJ1-5; 7 bases match TRBD1. The CDR3 contains 15 residues. Germline values: CDR1 SGHVS, CDR2 FQNEAQ. J gave up 7 bases and V 1 base, and 7 bases lay outside the gene matches. The CDR3 reads CASSLEGRGRQPQHF. The CDR3 DNA follows: TGTGCCAGCAGCTTAGAGGGCAGGGGGAGGCAGCCCCAGCATTTT.

In its sample, this clonotype was seen many times. The J gene is TRBJ1-5, the V gene TRBV9, with D uncertain. Trimming removed 4 bases from V and 9 bases from J, with 14 bases in between. Germline lookup yields CDR1 SGDLS and CDR2 YYNGEE. The CDR3 length is 13 residues. The CDR3 DNA reads TGTGCCAGCAGCCCGAGGACCCGTGGGCCCCAGCATTTT. Protein sequence: CASSPRTRGPQHF.

The V and J genes are TRBV28 and TRBJ2-3; the D call may be TRBD1 or TRBD2 (5 bases each). This CDR3 has 12 residues. Between the trimmed V and J ends, which lost 8 bases and 3 bases, there was a span of 9 bases. Looked up from germline, CDR1 is MDHEN and CDR2 is SYDVKM. The CDR3 region has the DNA TGTGCCAGCGGGACCCAAACAGATACGCAGTATTTT. Residues: CASGTQTDTQYF.

At least ten counts were recorded for this clonotype. The J gene is TRBJ1-1, the V gene TRBV27, with a possible D match to TRBD1 (5 bases). CDR1 and CDR2 (germline): MNHEY, SMNVEV (reference sequence). V dropped 4 bases and J dropped 1 base, with 10 bases sitting between them. There are 14 residues in the CDR3. In DNA, the CDR3 is TGTGCCAGCAGTTCCCAGGGTTGGAACACTGAAGCTTTCTTT. This gives the protein CASSSQGWNTEAFF.

This clonotype came up many times. The chain recombines TRBV7-8 with TRBJ2-2; D is uncertain. Trimming shortened V by 1 base and J by 5 bases, and 14 bases separated the two germline ends. This CDR3 is built from 16 residues. Germline-derived CDR1 and CDR2 are SGHVS and FQNEAQ. The CDR3 DNA is TGTGCCAGCAGCTTAGGCGGCCGTCTTAAGACCGGGGAGCTGTTTTTT. Protein: CASSLGGRLKTGELFF.

The table lists this clonotype with many counts. The chain couples TRBV5-6 to TRBJ1-5, with a possible D match to TRBD1 (5 bases). The CDR3 runs to 15 residues. From germline, CDR1 is SGHDT and CDR2 YYEEEE. V dropped 7 bases and J dropped 7 bases, with 21 bases sitting between them. CDR3 loop: CASGVSGFGDQPQHF. The CDR3 nucleotides read TGTGCCAGCGGAGTGTCAGGGTTCGGAGACCAGCCCCAGCATTTT. The full variable domain, with the rest looked up from reference TRBV5-6 and TRBJ1-5, is DAGVTQSPTHLIKTRGQQVTLRCSPKSGHDTVSWYQQALGQGPQFIFQYYEEEERQRGNFPDRFSGHQFPNYSSELNVNALLLGDSALYLCASGVSGFGDQPQHFGDGTRLSIL.

This clonotype has only a few counts. The chain recombines TRBV5-1 with TRBJ1-1; a possible D gene is TRBD1 (5 bases). Germline CDR1 SGHRS, CDR2 YFSETQ. This CDR3 has 13 residues. V was shortened by 2 bases and J by 6 bases, with 11 bases between the two germline ends. CDR3 loop: CASSFTRGAEAFF. CDR3 nucleotides: TGCGCCAGCAGCTTTACTCGGGGGGCTGAAGCTTTCTTT.

This clonotype was observed at least ten times. V and J are TRBV12-3 or TRBV12-4 and TRBJ1-2; D call uncertain. There are 13 residues in the CDR3. The ends were cut back, 2 bases at V and 3 bases at J, with 7 bases in the middle. CDR3 bases: TGTGCCAGCAGTTTATGGGTATACTATGGCTACACCTTC. Translated: CASSLWVYYGYTF.

This clonotype was observed a handful of times. This chain links TRBV4-2 with TRBJ2-7; a weak D match, TRBD2 (5 bases). The CDR3 sequence is 17 residues long. V lost 3 bases to trimming and J lost 4 bases, with 22 bases between them. Germline-derived CDR1 and CDR2 are LGHNA and YNFKEQ. Here the CDR3 reads CASSQLPTGNRQYEQYF. The CDR3 bases are TGTGCCAGCAGCCAGCTACCCACCGGGAATAGGCAATACGAGCAGTACTTC.

This clonotype has more than one count but fewer than ten. The chain has TRBV29-1 and TRBJ2-5; perhaps TRBD1 as D (5 bases). V was pared by 4 bases and J by 2 bases, with 8 bases between. Germline loops: CDR1 SQVTM, CDR2 ANQGSEA. The CDR3 loop spans 12 amino acids. CDR3 nucleotide sequence: TGCAGCGTTGGACGGACACAAGAGACCCAGTACTTC. Amino acid sequence: CSVGRTQETQYF.

As to this clonotype: Being one base from a much bigger clone, this may be a read error. The chain recombines TRBV7-6 with TRBJ2-2; a weak D match, TRBD2 (6 bases). The CDR3 loop spans 14 amino acids. V lost 2 bases to trimming and J lost 13 bases, with 17 bases between them. From germline, CDR1 is SGHVS and CDR2 FNYEAQ. The CDR3 sequence is CASSLIADDRVLFF. CDR3 bases: TGTGCCAGCAGCTTAATAGCGGACGACCGGGTGCTGTTTTTT.

DNA of the CDR3: TGTGCCAGCAGTGAAATGACCGAGGAGGCCACAGATACGCAGTATTTT. This sequence encodes CASSEMTEEATDTQYF. This chain joins TRBV2 and TRBJ2-3; tentatively, D is TRBD2 (5 bases). Germline CDR1 and CDR2: SNHLY and FYNNEI. The CDR3 loop spans 16 amino acids. Trimming pared 2 bases from V and 2 bases from J, leaving 14 bases between.

This clonotype was counted many times. The chain links TRBV7-2 to TRBJ1-5; 9 nucleotides align to TRBD1. CDR1 is SGHTA and CDR2 is FQGNSA in the germline V gene. Trimming cost V 1 base and J 4 bases; bases outside gene matches: 5. This CDR3 spans 16 amino acids. CDR3 coding DNA: TGTGCCAGCAGCTTAGTACCGACAGGGGGAAATCAGCCCCAGCATTTT. Translation: CASSLVPTGGNQPQHF.

This clonotype was observed at least ten times. The rearrangement uses TRBV27 and TRBJ1-1; no firm D call. The CDR3 has 19 residues. V lost 3 bases, J lost 4 bases, and 27 bases lay in between. Looked up from germline, CDR1 is MNHEY and CDR2 is SMNVEV (reference sequence). The CDR3: CASSLSQTKSPRKFTEAFF. The CDR3 region has the DNA TGTGCCAGCAGTTTGTCCCAAACCAAGTCACCTAGGAAGTTCACTGAAGCTTTCTTT.

This clonotype was counted a few times. V usage is TRBV9 and J usage is TRBJ2-3, with no clear D. The CDR3 loop spans 16 amino acids. The V end was cut by 0 bases, the J end by 0 bases, with 11 bases between. The germline CDR1 and CDR2 sequences are SGDLS and YYNGEE. The CDR3 DNA reads TGTGCCAGCAGCGTAGGGGCAGACGCTAGCACAGATACGCAGTATTTT. Its translation: CASSVGADASTDTQYF.

Remarks on this clonotype: This may stem from a read error, because a much larger clone lies one nucleotide away. The V gene is TRBV27, the J gene TRBJ1-2, with no clear D. The CDR3 is made up of 14 amino acids. In germline, CDR1 is MNHEY, CDR2 SMNVEV (reference sequence). In DNA form, the CDR3 reads TGTGCCAGCAGTTTGTCTGGGAACCCCTATGGCCACACCTTC. Protein product: CASSLSGNPYGHTF.

The chain has TRBV29-1 and TRBJ1-2; possibly TRBD1 for D (6 bases). Germline V gene sequence: CDR1 SQVTM, CDR2 ANQGSEA. The CDR3 contains 12 residues. V was shortened by 6 bases and J by 4 bases, with 12 bases between the two germline ends. The CDR3 reads CSVAGEAYGYTF. CDR3 in DNA: TGCAGCGTCGCAGGGGAGGCCTATGGCTACACCTTC.